Listed below are T cell receptor beta chains from one sample, sequenced in a study of blood T cell repertoires in COVID-19. TCRdb's copy holds only in-frame clones and misses some; the assay was immunoSEQ multiplex PCR. The sample has 150,000 to 160,000 clones, about 83% seen once. Input material: peripheral blood. These receptors were taken from a woman aged 55-75 years with COVID-19, enrolled during active disease. The CDR3 runs from the conserved cysteine through the conserved F or W. A D gene is named only where the DNA matches it firmly. Expanded clones get a size class; other rows say once, few or many, or leave the size out.

j_gene: TRBJ1-5; d_gene: .; abundance: .; v_gene: TRBV6-5; CDR3nt: TGTGCCAGCAGTTACCGGGAGACTCAGCCCCAGCATTTT; CDR3aa: CASSYRETQPQHF
j_gene: TRBJ1-1; d_gene: .; abundance: .; v_gene: TRBV3-1/TRBV3-2; CDR3nt: TGTGCCAGCAGCCAAGACGGGGGACTTCATGAAGCTTTCTTT; CDR3aa: CASSQDGGLHEAFF
j_gene: TRBJ1-5; d_gene: TRBD1; abundance: many; v_gene: TRBV6-1; CDR3nt: TGTGCCAGCAGTGATTACAGGGGGCTCGGTCAGCCCCAGCATTTT; CDR3aa: CASSDYRGLGQPQHF
j_gene: TRBJ1-2; d_gene: .; abundance: .; v_gene: TRBV5-8; CDR3nt: TGTGCCAGCAGCTTGTTTTCGGTCAGGGTGTATGGCTACACCTTC; CDR3aa: CASSLFSVRVYGYTF
j_gene: TRBJ1-1; d_gene: .; abundance: .; v_gene: TRBV6-5; CDR3nt: TGTGCCAGCAGTACCCCCCAGGTAGCTTTCTTT; CDR3aa: CASSTPQVAFF
j_gene: TRBJ1-2; d_gene: TRBD1; abundance: .; v_gene: TRBV5-4; CDR3nt: TGTGCCAGCAGCTTAGCAGGGGGCGATGGCTACACCTTC; CDR3aa: CASSLAGGDGYTF
j_gene: TRBJ1-4; d_gene: .; abundance: .; v_gene: TRBV19; CDR3nt: TGTGCCAGTAGTGTCACCGGGACATCTCGCAGAAATGAAAAACTGTTTTTT; CDR3aa: CASSVTGTSRRNEKLFF
j_gene: TRBJ1-1; d_gene: .; abundance: .; v_gene: TRBV18; CDR3nt: TGTGCCAGCTCACCCCAAAAGACAGGATCCGGACACACTGAAGCTTTCTTT; CDR3aa: CASSPQKTGSGHTEAFF
j_gene: TRBJ1-2; d_gene: .; abundance: .; v_gene: TRBV6-1; CDR3nt: TGTGCCAGCAGTGAAGTCGGAGGGAACTATGGCTACACCTTC; CDR3aa: CASSEVGGNYGYTF
j_gene: TRBJ2-3; d_gene: TRBD2; abundance: many; v_gene: TRBV7-3; CDR3nt: TGTGCCAGCAGCCCCCGGGTAGCGGGAGAAGTGAATACGCAGTATTTT; CDR3aa: CASSPRVAGEVNTQYF
j_gene: TRBJ2-2; d_gene: TRBD2; abundance: .; v_gene: TRBV10-3; CDR3nt: TGTGCCATCAGTGCGGGGGGTGACACCGGGGAGCTGTTTTTT; CDR3aa: CAISAGGDTGELFF
j_gene: TRBJ2-7; d_gene: TRBD1; abundance: .; v_gene: TRBV27; CDR3nt: TGTGCCAGCAGTTTCCTCGACAGGGCCTACGAGCAGTACTTC; CDR3aa: CASSFLDRAYEQYF
j_gene: TRBJ1-1; d_gene: .; abundance: .; v_gene: TRBV27; CDR3nt: TGTGCCAGCAGTTTATCCGTACAGCTTTCTGAAGCTTTCTTT; CDR3aa: CASSLSVQLSEAFF
j_gene: TRBJ1-5; d_gene: .; abundance: .; v_gene: TRBV6-2/TRBV6-3; CDR3nt: TGTGCCAGCAGTTCCCGGGGCCGGGGGAGCAATCAGCCCCAGCATTTT; CDR3aa: CASSSRGRGSNQPQHF
j_gene: TRBJ1-5; d_gene: TRBD1; abundance: few; v_gene: TRBV10-3; CDR3nt: TGTGCCACGGGACAGGGTTTAAGCAATCAGCCCCAGCATTTT; CDR3aa: CATGQGLSNQPQHF
j_gene: TRBJ2-1; d_gene: .; abundance: .; v_gene: TRBV10-3; CDR3nt: TGTGCCATCAGTGAGGAAGGACAGCCCTACAATGAGCAGTTCTTC; CDR3aa: CAISEEGQPYNEQFF
j_gene: TRBJ1-6; d_gene: TRBD1; abundance: .; v_gene: TRBV5-4; CDR3nt: TGTGCCAGCAGAACGGGACAGGGATATAATTCACCCCTCCACTTT; CDR3aa: CASRTGQGYNSPLHF
j_gene: TRBJ1-6; d_gene: TRBD1; abundance: .; v_gene: TRBV7-3; CDR3nt: TGTGCCAGCAGCAGGACAGGGGGCGGATCACCCCTCCACTTT; CDR3aa: CASSRTGGGSPLHF
j_gene: TRBJ2-2; d_gene: TRBD2; abundance: .; v_gene: TRBV14; CDR3nt: TGTGCCAGCAGCCAATATATGGCGGGAGGGAACACCGGGGAGCTGTTTTTT; CDR3aa: CASSQYMAGGNTGELFF
j_gene: TRBJ2-1; d_gene: TRBD2; abundance: .; v_gene: TRBV29-1; CDR3nt: TGCAGCCCTCGCCTAGCGGTCATTAGGGATGAGCAGTTCTTC; CDR3aa: CSPRLAVIRDEQFF
j_gene: TRBJ2-1; d_gene: .; abundance: .; v_gene: TRBV18; CDR3nt: TGTGCCAGCTCACCCGGGGGAAGCTCCTACAATGAGCAGTTCTTC; CDR3aa: CASSPGGSSYNEQFF
j_gene: TRBJ2-3; d_gene: TRBD1; abundance: once; v_gene: TRBV7-8; CDR3nt: TGTGCCAGCAGCTTAGATACAGGGGGCTACACAGATACGCAGTATTTT; CDR3aa: CASSLDTGGYTDTQYF
j_gene: TRBJ1-3; d_gene: TRBD1; abundance: .; v_gene: TRBV19; CDR3nt: TGTGCCACGACTGACGTTTTGACAGGGAGGAGAAACACCATATATTTT; CDR3aa: CATTDVLTGRRNTIYF
j_gene: TRBJ2-1; d_gene: .; abundance: .; v_gene: TRBV20-1; CDR3nt: TGCAGTGCTAGTCCCCGGACTCCTAATGAGCAGTTCTTC; CDR3aa: CSASPRTPNEQFF
j_gene: TRBJ2-2; d_gene: TRBD2; abundance: .; v_gene: TRBV5-5; CDR3nt: TGTGCCAGCAGCTTATTCGGCGGGGGGCCCGTCGGGGAGCTGTTTTTT; CDR3aa: CASSLFGGGPVGELFF
j_gene: TRBJ1-1; d_gene: .; abundance: .; v_gene: TRBV5-1; CDR3nt: TGCGCCAGCAGCTTGGGTCAGGGGTTGTTAACCACTGAAGCTTTCTTT; CDR3aa: CASSLGQGLLTTEAFF
j_gene: TRBJ1-3; d_gene: .; abundance: .; v_gene: TRBV3-1/TRBV3-2; CDR3nt: TGTGCCAGCAGTCCCTCTACAGGGCCCTCTGGAAACACCATATATTTT; CDR3aa: CASSPSTGPSGNTIYF
j_gene: TRBJ1-5; d_gene: .; abundance: .; v_gene: TRBV30; CDR3nt: TGTGCCTGGAGTGAAGACAGCTATAGCAATCAGCCCCAGCATTTT; CDR3aa: CAWSEDSYSNQPQHF
j_gene: TRBJ1-5; d_gene: .; abundance: .; v_gene: TRBV15; CDR3nt: TGTGCCACCAGCACGGACTTTCAGCCCCAGCATTTT; CDR3aa: CATSTDFQPQHF
j_gene: TRBJ2-3; d_gene: .; abundance: .; v_gene: TRBV12-3/TRBV12-4; CDR3nt: TGTGCCAGCACCTTGGACAAGGCACCCCAGTATTTT; CDR3aa: CASTLDKAPQYF
j_gene: TRBJ1-1; d_gene: .; abundance: .; v_gene: TRBV10-2; CDR3nt: TGCGCCAGCTTAAGGGCCGGGGACACTGAAGCTTTCTTT; CDR3aa: CASLRAGDTEAFF
j_gene: TRBJ2-6; d_gene: .; abundance: .; v_gene: TRBV2; CDR3nt: TGTGCCAGCGGGGTGGGGCGCGGCTCTGGGGCCAACGTCCTGACTTTC; CDR3aa: CASGVGRGSGANVLTF
j_gene: TRBJ2-1; d_gene: .; abundance: .; v_gene: TRBV18; CDR3nt: TGTGCCAGCTCACCACCGGGCAACAGGCACAACAATGAGCAGTTCTTC; CDR3aa: CASSPPGNRHNNEQFF
j_gene: TRBJ2-1; d_gene: TRBD1; abundance: .; v_gene: TRBV19; CDR3nt: TGTGCCAGTAGTAGAGGGGGCGAGCCCTACAATGAGCAGTTCTTC; CDR3aa: CASSRGGEPYNEQFF
j_gene: TRBJ1-2; d_gene: .; abundance: .; v_gene: TRBV20-1; CDR3nt: TGCAGTGCTAGTCCAGGGACATATAACTATGGCTACACCTTC; CDR3aa: CSASPGTYNYGYTF
j_gene: TRBJ1-1; d_gene: TRBD1; abundance: once; v_gene: TRBV19; CDR3nt: TGTGCCAGTAGACCTGACAGGGGCTGGAACACTGAAGCTTTCTTT; CDR3aa: CASRPDRGWNTEAFF
j_gene: TRBJ2-5; d_gene: TRBD2; abundance: .; v_gene: TRBV6-6; CDR3nt: TGTGCCAGCAGAGGTAGCGGGGGTGGGGAGACCCAGTACTTC; CDR3aa: CASRGSGGGETQYF
j_gene: TRBJ2-7; d_gene: .; abundance: .; v_gene: TRBV6-5; CDR3nt: TGTGCCAGCAGGCTAGCGCCTTATCCACCCTACGAGCAGTACTTC; CDR3aa: CASRLAPYPPYEQYF
j_gene: TRBJ1-1; d_gene: .; abundance: .; v_gene: TRBV18; CDR3nt: TGTGCCAGCTCCCAAGGGGGGAACACTGAAGCTTTCTTT; CDR3aa: CASSQGGNTEAFF
j_gene: TRBJ1-2; d_gene: TRBD1; abundance: .; v_gene: TRBV24-1; CDR3nt: TGTGCCACCAGTGACAGCACAGGGGCGATAAACTATGGCTACACCTTC; CDR3aa: CATSDSTGAINYGYTF
j_gene: TRBJ1-1; d_gene: .; abundance: few; v_gene: TRBV10-1; CDR3nt: TGCGCCAGCAGTGAGTCGGTCGGCAGGGTGAACACTGAAGCTTTCTTT; CDR3aa: CASSESVGRVNTEAFF
j_gene: TRBJ1-2; d_gene: TRBD1; abundance: .; v_gene: TRBV9; CDR3nt: TGTGCCAGCAGCGTAGGAGATACAGGGGCGTCCGTCTATGGCTACACCTTC; CDR3aa: CASSVGDTGASVYGYTF
j_gene: TRBJ1-1; d_gene: .; abundance: .; v_gene: TRBV30; CDR3nt: TGTGCCTGGAGTGGGGCCAGAATGACTGAAGCTTTCTTT; CDR3aa: CAWSGARMTEAFF
j_gene: TRBJ1-2; d_gene: .; abundance: .; v_gene: TRBV6-5; CDR3nt: TGTGCCAGCAGTTACTCGCGACTAGATGGCTACACCTTC; CDR3aa: CASSYSRLDGYTF
j_gene: TRBJ2-5; d_gene: .; abundance: .; v_gene: TRBV4-1; CDR3nt: TGCGCCAGCAGCCTCCCAAGGAGACAGCAGTACCAAGAGACCCAGTACTTC; CDR3aa: CASSLPRRQQYQETQYF
j_gene: TRBJ1-5; d_gene: TRBD1; abundance: .; v_gene: TRBV9; CDR3nt: TGTGCCAGCAGCCCCTGGGACAGGAGCAATCAGCCCCAGCATTTT; CDR3aa: CASSPWDRSNQPQHF
j_gene: TRBJ1-1; d_gene: .; abundance: .; v_gene: TRBV6-5; CDR3nt: TGTGCCAGCAGCCTTGGGCAGGGGAGAACTGAAGCTTTCTTT; CDR3aa: CASSLGQGRTEAFF
j_gene: TRBJ1-3; d_gene: TRBD1; abundance: few; v_gene: TRBV19; CDR3nt: TGTGCCAGCAGCCGCGGAGGGGGCCTCTCTGGAAACACCATATATTTT; CDR3aa: CASSRGGGLSGNTIYF
j_gene: TRBJ1-1; d_gene: .; abundance: .; v_gene: TRBV15; CDR3nt: TGTGCCACCAGCAGAGATGCCAGGGGGAACACTGAAGCTTTCTTT; CDR3aa: CATSRDARGNTEAFF
j_gene: TRBJ1-4; d_gene: TRBD1; abundance: .; v_gene: TRBV29-1; CDR3nt: TGCAGCGTTGCCGGACAGGCTAATGAAAAACTGTTTTTT; CDR3aa: CSVAGQANEKLFF
j_gene: TRBJ2-5; d_gene: TRBD1; abundance: .; v_gene: TRBV5-1; CDR3nt: TGCGCCAGCAGCTTGGAAGGCAGGGGGCTGGAGACCCAGTACTTC; CDR3aa: CASSLEGRGLETQYF
j_gene: TRBJ1-1; d_gene: TRBD1; abundance: many; v_gene: TRBV19; CDR3nt: TGTGCCAGTAGTAACCGGGACAGGGGGCTCGGCACTGAAGCTTTCTTT; CDR3aa: CASSNRDRGLGTEAFF
j_gene: TRBJ1-1; d_gene: .; abundance: .; v_gene: TRBV12-3/TRBV12-4; CDR3nt: TGTGCCAGCAGTTTAGACCGCGGCACTGAAGCTTTCTTT; CDR3aa: CASSLDRGTEAFF
j_gene: TRBJ2-3; d_gene: TRBD2; abundance: .; v_gene: TRBV7-2; CDR3nt: TGTGCCAGCAGCCCCGGGACTAGCGGGGGGCAGGGTACGCAGTATTTT; CDR3aa: CASSPGTSGGQGTQYF
j_gene: TRBJ2-1; d_gene: .; abundance: .; v_gene: TRBV19; CDR3nt: TGTGCCAGTAGTATCGACTCCAGCTCCTACAATGAGCAGTTCTTC; CDR3aa: CASSIDSSSYNEQFF